A single sample is the source of the 8 T cell receptor beta chains below, sequenced in a study of human T cells and chemical hapten exposure. TCRdb analysed the RACE reads with MiXCR anew, one entry per CDR3 protein. The sample gives about 84,000 distinct CDR3 sequences, 10% of which show up once; 4.5% to 5% is in the top ten. The time point here: patch test 2, 6 weeks after DPC sensitization. The treatment was: therapeutic diphenylcyclopropenone sensitization with weekly scalp DPC. The sequencing used whole blood, collected in connection with sensitization to the hapten diphenylcyclopropenone (DPC). All receptors derive from a woman between 50 and 59 years old with alopecia areata. Some clones in this sample may be carry-over from other donors' samples.

This clonotype occurred a few times. This rearrangement joins TRBV27 to TRBJ2-7; D uncertain. V was shortened by 6 bases and J by 7 bases, with 10 bases between the two germline ends. The germline gives CDR1 MNHEY, CDR2 SMNVEV (reference sequence). The CDR3 has 11 residues. The CDR3 DNA reads TGTGCCAGCAGGGCAAACTGGGAGCAGTACTTC. It encodes CASRANWEQYF.

Comments on this clonotype: This could be a read error, since a much larger clone is one nucleotide away. This chain connects TRBV25-1 to TRBJ2-1; perhaps D is TRBD1 or TRBD2 (5 bases each). CDR3 length equals 14 residues. The germline V gene encodes CDR1 MGHDK and CDR2 SYGVNS. The V end was cut by 7 bases, the J end by 8 bases, with 18 bases between. The CDR3 loop reads CASKFDGEGDEQFF. In nucleotides, the CDR3 is TGTGCCAGCAAGTTTGACGGGGAAGGGGATGAGCAGTTCTTC.

The gene calls are TRBV6-5 and TRBJ1-1, with D unresolved. The V gene lost 0 bases and the J gene lost 5 bases, with 16 bases spanning the gap. This CDR3 contains 16 residues. Germline assignment: CDR1 MNHEY and CDR2 SVGAGI. In DNA form, the CDR3 reads TGTGCCAGCAGTTACTCTTTTGACAAGACGGGGACTGAAGCTTTCTTT. This codes for CASSYSFDKTGTEAFF.

This clonotype was seen more than once but under ten times. This chain connects TRBV7-6 to TRBJ1-6, with TRBD1 as a possible D gene (6 bases). Germline V gives CDR1 SGHVS, CDR2 FNYEAQ. V was trimmed by 5 bases and J by 4 bases, leaving 15 bases between them. The CDR3 consists of 16 residues. The CDR3 spells CASSKEGGGYNSPLHF. CDR3 DNA sequence: TGTGCCAGCAGCAAAGAGGGAGGGGGGTATAATTCACCCCTCCACTTT.

This clonotype was observed many times. The chain combines TRBV5-1 with TRBJ2-1, with 8 bases fitting TRBD1. Germline V gives CDR1 SGHRS, CDR2 YFSETQ. CDR3 length: 15 residues. Trimming took 0 bases from V and 6 from J; bases not matched to a gene: 5. The CDR3: CASSLGQGARNEQFF. The CDR3 bases are TGCGCCAGCAGCTTGGGGCAGGGGGCGCGCAATGAGCAGTTCTTC.

The V call is TRBV6-1, the J call TRBJ2-3; 7 bases match TRBD1. Trimming cost V 4 bases and J 6 bases; bases outside gene matches: 4. This CDR3 comprises 13 residues. Germline V lookup: CDR1 MNHNS, CDR2 SASEGT. In nucleotides, the CDR3 is TGTGCCAGCAGTGTCCAGGGGGTGGATACGCAGTATTTT. Translation: CASSVQGVDTQYF.

This clonotype came up a few times. The chain recombines TRBV5-5 with TRBJ1-1, with D perhaps TRBD1 (5 bases). V was cut by 0 bases and J by 4 bases, with 13 bases left in between. This CDR3 is 15 amino acids long. The germline gives CDR1 SGHKS, CDR2 YYEKEE (reference sequence). The CDR3 coding sequence is TGTGCCAGCAGCTTGGCGTTTTCGGGGGGCACTGAAGCTTTCTTT. It specifies CASSLAFSGGTEAFF.

This clonotype was seen only a few times. V gene TRBV20-1 combines with J gene TRBJ2-1; perhaps D is TRBD1 or TRBD2 (5 bases each). CDR3 length equals 14 residues. The V gene's germline CDR1 is DFQATT and CDR2 SNEGSKA (reference sequence). Deletions cut 6 bases from V and 5 bases from J, with 17 bases between. The CDR3 DNA sequence: TGCAGTGCGAGAACCGGGACGCCGAACAATGAGCAGTTCTTC. Encoded protein: CSARTGTPNNEQFF.